These 13 T cell receptor beta chains originate from one sample sequenced in a study of blood T cell repertoires in COVID-19. Data came from immunoSEQ multiplex PCR; TCRdb stores just in-frame clones and leaves some out. Here the sample spans 390,000 or so clones, approximately 90% being singletons. Source material: peripheral blood. These TCRs come from a woman aged 25 to 39 with active or convalescent COVID-19.

J is TRBJ1-5 and V is TRBV5-1; maybe TRBD1 (6 bases). Trimming shortened V by 4 bases and J by 6 bases, and 11 bases separated the two germline ends. This CDR3 is built from 13 residues. Germline V CDR1 and CDR2: SGHRS, YFSETQ. For the CDR3, the DNA is TGCGCCAGCAGCCTACAGGGACCTCAGCCCCAGCATTTT. Residues: CASSLQGPQPQHF.

The V call is TRBV30, the J call TRBJ2-2; D not resolved. The germline gives CDR1 GTSNPN, CDR2 SVGIG (reference sequence). Trimming pared 1 base from V and 1 base from J, leaving 4 bases between. This CDR3 has 13 residues. The CDR3 coding sequence is TGTGCCTGGAGTGACGGGAACACCGGGGAGCTGTTTTTT. Amino acid sequence: CAWSDGNTGELFF.

The genes are TRBV29-1 and TRBJ2-3; D is perhaps TRBD1 (5 bases). In germline, CDR1 is SQVTM, CDR2 ANQGSEA. This CDR3 is 12 amino acids long. Trimming shortened V by 4 bases and J by 5 bases, and 10 bases separated the two germline ends. For the CDR3, the DNA is TGCAGCGTTGCGGCAAGGGGAGATACGCAGTATTTT. It translates to CSVAARGDTQYF.

The chain employs TRBV7-2 and TRBJ2-5; TRBD2 aligns across 8 bases. Germline CDR1 and CDR2: SGHTA and FQGNSA. Trimming at V came to 2 bases and at J to 5 bases, leaving 7 bases not matched to a gene. CDR3 length: 15 residues. The CDR3 region has the DNA TGTGCCAGCAGCTTAACTAGCGGAGGGGGGGAGACCCAGTACTTC. Translation: CASSLTSGGGETQYF.

This clone occurred a few times. This sequence joins TRBV7-9 and TRBJ1-6; the D is unclear. This CDR3 is 17 amino acids long. The V end lost 5 bases, the J end lost 7 bases, and 21 bases lay between the germline ends. From germline, CDR1 is SEHNR and CDR2 FQNEAQ (reference sequence). The CDR3 protein is CASSAMNPGSSNSPLHF. Written as DNA, the CDR3 is TGTGCCAGCAGCGCAATGAATCCGGGGTCCTCCAATTCACCCCTCCACTTT.

With respect to this clone: Within the sample, other DNA sequences also encode this same CDR3. CDR3 protein: CASRANTEAFF. Written as DNA, the CDR3 is TGTGCCAGTCGCGCGAACACTGAAGCTTTCTTT. J is TRBJ1-1 and V is TRBV19; no firm D call. Germline V gives CDR1 LNHDA, CDR2 SQIVND (reference sequence). The CDR3 consists of 11 residues. V was pared by 8 bases and J by 1 base, with 5 bases between.

This chain links TRBV5-5 with TRBJ1-5, with 10 bases aligning to TRBD1. There are 15 residues in the CDR3. Germline values: CDR1 SGHKS, CDR2 YYEKEE (reference sequence). The V segment lost 3 bases and the J segment 1 base; nucleotides outside the gene matches: 1. CDR3 sequence: CASSSGQGSNQPQHF. The CDR3 nucleotides read TGTGCCAGCAGCTCGGGACAGGGGAGCAATCAGCCCCAGCATTTT.

This clone was detected a few times. V is TRBV5-1 and J is TRBJ2-5; D is unclear. Trimming cost V 4 bases and J 0 bases, with 10 bases left between them. The germline V gene has CDR1 SGHRS and CDR2 YFSETQ. This CDR3 contains 14 residues. Here the CDR3 DNA reads TGCGCCAGCAGCCAACGACAAGACCAAGAGACCCAGTACTTC. Amino acids: CASSQRQDQETQYF.

Only one count was recorded for this clone. CDR3 sequence: CASRPGLAGPDTQYF. For the CDR3, the DNA is TGTGCCAGTAGACCGGGACTAGCGGGGCCAGATACGCAGTATTTT. The chain carries TRBV19 and TRBJ2-3, with 13 nucleotides matching TRBD2. The V gene's germline CDR1 is LNHDA and CDR2 SQIVND (reference sequence). Trimming took 6 bases from V and 4 from J; bases not matched to a gene: 4. The CDR3 has 15 amino acids.

The chain uses TRBV18 and TRBJ2-3, with 9 bases identical to TRBD2. V lost 4 bases and J lost 1; bases outside the gene matches: 0. The CDR3 totals 14 residues. Per germline, CDR1 KGHSH and CDR2 LQKENI. CDR3 sequence: CASSLAGGTDTQYF. For the CDR3, the DNA is TGTGCCAGCTCACTAGCGGGGGGCACAGATACGCAGTATTTT.

V is TRBV19 and J is TRBJ2-3; 12 nucleotides match TRBD2. Trimming removed 2 bases from V and 4 bases from J; junction bases left unmatched: 1. CDR3 size: 15 residues. Germline V lookup: CDR1 LNHDA, CDR2 SQIVND (reference sequence). The CDR3 spells CASSILAGGSDTQYF. The CDR3 coding sequence is TGTGCCAGTAGTATACTAGCGGGAGGGTCAGATACGCAGTATTTT.

The genes are TRBV5-4 and TRBJ2-3; 8 bases fit TRBD2. The germline V gene encodes CDR1 SGHNT and CDR2 YYREEE (reference sequence). Trimming took 3 bases from V and 0 from J; bases not matched to a gene: 3. CDR3 length: 15 residues. The chain's CDR3 is CASSSASGSTDTQYF. The CDR3 bases are TGTGCCAGCAGCTCAGCTAGCGGGAGCACAGATACGCAGTATTTT.

The rearrangement links TRBV18 to TRBJ1-5; TRBD1 matches 7 bases. The CDR3 runs 16 residues. Germline V gene sequence: CDR1 KGHSH, CDR2 LQKENI. V lost 5 bases and J lost 0; bases outside the gene matches: 7. The CDR3 DNA reads TGTGCCAGCTCATCCCGGGACAGCGCTAGCAATCAGCCCCAGCATTTT. Translation: CASSSRDSASNQPQHF.